The clone carrying this T cell receptor beta chain was seen many times. These data are taken from a study of human T cells and chemical hapten exposure. Study information: An approximately 2 cm by approximately 2 cm inner upper arm patch received 2% DPC for sensitization.

Stated time point: patch test 1, 2 weeks after DPC sensitization. Treatment reported: therapeutic diphenylcyclopropenone sensitization with weekly scalp DPC. The CDR3 loop spans 12 amino acids. Per germline, CDR1 SGHRS and CDR2 YFSETQ. The V and J ends lost 1 base and 1 base respectively, with 2 bases between them. TCRdb processed the RACE reads anew with MiXCR; each CDR3 protein has one entry. Of about 120,000 distinct CDR3 sequences detected, roughly an eighth appear once; the ten largest clones hold approximately 0.89%. The chain combines TRBV5-1 with TRBJ2-5; D call uncertain. The receptor's source is a man between 18 and 35 years old with alopecia areata. Some clones in this sample may be carry-over from other donors' samples. The source material was whole blood, sampled in connection with sensitization to the hapten diphenylcyclopropenone (DPC). The CDR3 protein is CASSLSQETQYF. The CDR3 coding sequence is TGCGCCAGCAGCTTGTCCCAAGAGACCCAGTACTTC.